These 24 T cell receptor beta chains originate from one sample sequenced in a study of OX40 agonist ivuxolimab in advanced cancers. Profiled with immunoSEQ multiplex PCR; TCRdb holds only in-frame clones, not every one. Here the sample spans roughly 96,000 clones, more than 80% being singletons. The sample here was CD4+ or CD8+ T cells sorted from blood, taken in a trial of the OX40 agonist ivuxolimab. Receptors originate from an adult with an advanced solid tumor such as melanoma, head and neck, liver or kidney cancer.

The DNA for the CDR3 is TGTGCCAGCAGCCAAGTCACCAGCCTAAAGGATACGCAGTATTTT. Encoded protein: CASSQVTSLKDTQYF. The J gene is TRBJ2-3, the V gene TRBV14; D unresolved. Trimming removed 1 base at V and 6 bases at J, with 14 bases between. Germline V gene data show CDR1 as SGHDN and CDR2 as FVKESK. The CDR3 covers 15 residues.

V gene TRBV20-1 combines with J gene TRBJ1-4; D is ambiguous. This CDR3 is 11 amino acids long. Looked up from germline, CDR1 is DFQATT and CDR2 is SNEGSKA (reference sequence). Deletions cut 5 bases from V and 8 bases from J, with 9 bases between. Here the CDR3 DNA reads TGCAGTGCTGAGCTAGGGGAAAAACTGTTTTTT. Protein sequence: CSAELGEKLFF.

The genes are TRBV27 and TRBJ1-3; D perhaps matches TRBD1 (5 bases). Germline values: CDR1 MNHEY, CDR2 SMNVEV (reference sequence). The CDR3 has 14 residues. V was trimmed by 5 bases and J by 7 bases, leaving 15 bases between them. The CDR3 nucleotides are TGTGCCAGCAGTAGGTCCGGGGCAGGGAACACCATATATTTT. It yields the protein CASSRSGAGNTIYF.

The rearrangement joins TRBV7-3 to TRBJ2-2; D gene ambiguous. Per the germline V gene, CDR1 is SGHTA and CDR2 is FQGTGA. V was pared by 5 bases and J by 4 bases, with 8 bases between. This CDR3 is 13 amino acids long. CDR3 loop: CASSLESTGELFF. The DNA for the CDR3 is TGTGCCAGCAGCCTGGAGAGCACCGGGGAGCTGTTTTTT.

The genes are TRBV27 and TRBJ2-2, with D unresolved. V lost 7 bases to trimming and J lost 4 bases, with 10 bases between them. This CDR3 is 13 amino acids long. CDR1 is MNHEY and CDR2 is SMNVEV in the germline V gene (reference sequence). This CDR3 reads CASNPLGTGELFF. The CDR3 DNA follows: TGTGCCAGCAACCCACTGGGCACCGGGGAGCTGTTTTTT.

This clone was found once. The V gene is TRBV5-4, the J gene TRBJ2-7; 7 nucleotides match TRBD2. After removal of 4 bases from V and 6 bases from J, the junction contained 13 bases not matched to a gene. The CDR3 runs to 15 residues. Per germline, CDR1 SGHNT and CDR2 YYREEE (reference sequence). Here the CDR3 DNA reads TGTGCCAGCAGCCCGACCATCGGGGGGTTCGTCGAGCAGTACTTC. This sequence encodes CASSPTIGGFVEQYF. Looking up the rest from reference TRBV5-4 and TRBJ2-7 gives the full variable domain: ETGVTQSPTHLIKTRGQQVTLRCSSQSGHNTVSWYQQALGQGPQFIFQYYREEENGRGNFPPRFSGLQFPNYSSELNVNALELDDSALYLCASSPTIGGFVEQYFGPGTRLTVT.

This sequence joins TRBV28 and TRBJ1-1, with a weak D call TRBD1 (5 bases). The CDR3 length is 13 residues. With 6 bases removed from V and 1 base from J, the gap between germline ends came to 9 bases. Germline loops: CDR1 MDHEN, CDR2 SYDVKM. The CDR3 DNA follows: TGTGCCAGCAGGGGGGTCTCGAACACTGAAGCTTTCTTT. Encoded protein: CASRGVSNTEAFF. Looking up the rest from reference TRBV28 and TRBJ1-1 gives the full variable domain: DVKVTQSSRYLVKRTGEKVFLECVQDMDHENMFWYRQDPGLGLRLIYFSYDVKMKEKGDIPEGYSVSREKKERFSLILESASTNQTSMYLCASRGVSNTEAFFGQGTRLTVV.

This chain joins TRBV6-5 and TRBJ1-1, with no clear D. CDR1 and CDR2 from the germline V gene are MNHEY and SVGAGI. V was trimmed by 7 bases and J by 5 bases, leaving 14 bases between them. There are 13 residues in the CDR3. CDR3 loop: CASKRTLGTEAFF. In DNA form, the CDR3 reads TGTGCCAGCAAGCGGACCCTGGGGACTGAAGCTTTCTTT.

This clone was counted once. This chain uses TRBV6-6 with TRBJ1-4; 8 bases align to TRBD1. CDR1 is MNHNY, CDR2 SVGAGI, per germline (reference sequence). The V segment lost 5 bases and the J segment 8 bases; nucleotides outside the gene matches: 13. The CDR3 contains 16 residues. The CDR3 is CASSVPNQGAGEKLFF. The CDR3 DNA reads TGTGCCAGCAGTGTACCGAACCAGGGGGCGGGGGAAAAACTGTTTTTT.

The chain couples TRBV29-1 to TRBJ2-3; 12 positions agree with TRBD2. J was trimmed by 0 bases and V by 0 bases; bases with no gene match: 7. This CDR3 comprises 18 residues. Germline values: CDR1 SQVTM, CDR2 ANQGSEA. The CDR3 here is CSVEDWDGTSGSTDTQYF. Here the CDR3 DNA reads TGCAGCGTTGAAGACTGGGATGGGACTAGCGGGAGCACAGATACGCAGTATTTT.

This chain connects TRBV10-1 to TRBJ2-1; D might be TRBD2 (5 bases). Germline CDR1 WNHNN, CDR2 SYGVQD (reference sequence). The CDR3 totals 17 residues. V was clipped by 3 bases and J by 0 bases, with 15 bases between them. The CDR3 nucleotides read TGCGCCAGCAGTGACGGACTGGGTTTCAGCTCCTACAATGAGCAGTTCTTC. Protein: CASSDGLGFSSYNEQFF.

The chain couples TRBV5-1 to TRBJ2-7, with D perhaps matching TRBD2 (9 bases). The V end was cut by 3 bases, the J end by 1 base, with 32 bases between. The CDR3 length is 21 residues. Germline values: CDR1 SGHRS, CDR2 YFSETQ. The CDR3 reads CASSSSLTGAYSSGISYEQYF. CDR3 in DNA: TGCGCCAGCAGCTCAAGCCTGACAGGGGCTTACTCTAGCGGGATTTCCTACGAGCAGTACTTC. The whole variable domain, filled in from reference TRBV5-1 and TRBJ2-7, reads KAGVTQTPRYLIKTRGQQVTLSCSPISGHRSVSWYQQTPGQGLQFLFEYFSETQRNKGNFPGRFSGRQFSNSRSEMNVSTLELGDSALYLCASSSSLTGAYSSGISYEQYFGPGTRLTVT.

The chain links TRBV5-1 to TRBJ2-2; 14 bases map to TRBD2. Germline V lookup: CDR1 SGHRS, CDR2 YFSETQ. After removal of 0 bases from V and 4 bases from J, the junction contained 5 bases not matched to a gene. This CDR3 contains 18 residues. The CDR3 sequence is CASSLGLAGGPGTGELFF. In nucleotides, the CDR3 is TGCGCCAGCAGCTTGGGACTAGCGGGGGGGCCGGGCACCGGGGAGCTGTTTTTT.

The J gene is TRBJ1-2, the V gene TRBV4-3; maybe TRBD1 (5 bases). The CDR3 is 16 residues long. The germline CDR1 and CDR2 sequences are LGHNA and YSLEER. The V end lost 5 bases, the J end lost 4 bases, and 20 bases lay between the germline ends. This CDR3 is CASSAHGGGVIYGYTF. CDR3 bases: TGCGCCAGCAGCGCCCATGGGGGGGGTGTAATCTATGGCTACACCTTC.

This clone showed up just once. At one of its ends the junction is not consistent with the germline gene, which may arise from a read error. V and J are TRBV5-3 and TRBJ1-2; D is uncertain. TRBV5-3 is classed as an ORF, of uncertain function. The CDR3 loop spans 13 amino acids. The CDR3 spells CASSSTPNYGYTF. As DNA, the CDR3 is TGTGCCAGCAGCTCCACCCCTAACTATGGCTACACCTTC.

The chain recombines TRBV7-3 with TRBJ1-4; 10 bases line up with TRBD1. After removal of 4 bases from V and 4 bases from J, the junction contained 6 bases not matched to a gene. CDR3 length: 16 amino acids. The germline V gene encodes CDR1 SGHTA and CDR2 FQGTGA. Here the CDR3 DNA reads TGTGCCAGCAGCTCCATGGACAGGGGGGTTAATGAAAAACTGTTTTTT. Its translation: CASSSMDRGVNEKLFF.

The count of this clone is one. This chain links TRBV29-1 with TRBJ1-1; tentative D call: TRBD1 (6 bases). The CDR3 length is 12 residues. The germline V gene has CDR1 SQVTM and CDR2 ANQGSEA. Between the trimmed V and J ends, which lost 6 bases and 4 bases, there was a span of 12 bases. In DNA form, the CDR3 reads TGCAGCGTCCTACGGGGGCTCACTGAAGCTTTCTTT. Protein product: CSVLRGLTEAFF.

This chain uses TRBV10-3 with TRBJ1-1; D gene ambiguous. Germline V lookup: CDR1 ENHRY, CDR2 SYGVKD. The CDR3 totals 11 residues. Trimming shortened V by 6 bases and J by 11 bases, and 13 bases separated the two germline ends. CDR3 DNA sequence: TGTGCCATCAGGGCGGGCTTGGAGGCTTTCTTT. Translation gives CAIRAGLEAFF.

This chain joins TRBV2 and TRBJ1-1, with D unclear. Germline CDR1 and CDR2: SNHLY and FYNNEI. The length of the CDR3 is 12 residues. Trimming took off 7 bases at V and 11 bases at J, with 17 bases between the two ends. The CDR3 protein is CASTQDLSRAFF. For the CDR3, the DNA is TGTGCCAGCACTCAGGATCTCTCAAGGGCTTTCTTT.

The chain employs TRBV5-1 and TRBJ2-1; D unresolved. CDR3 length equals 13 residues. Germline V CDR1 and CDR2: SGHRS, YFSETQ. V was cut by 0 bases and J by 7 bases, with 8 bases left in between. The CDR3 DNA reads TGCGCCAGCAGCTTGGGACATAGTAATGAGCAGTTCTTC. It is translated as CASSLGHSNEQFF.

The V gene is TRBV2, the J gene TRBJ2-5; 11 bases are a match to TRBD1. Germline V gene data show CDR1 as SNHLY and CDR2 as FYNNEI. The junction had 4 bases not matched to a gene; V was cut back by 9 bases and J by 4 bases. The CDR3 has 13 residues. CDR3 nucleotides: TGTGCCAGTAAGGGACAGGGGGGAGAGACCCAGTACTTC. Translated: CASKGQGGETQYF.

Only one count was recorded for this clone. The chain joins TRBV11-2 to TRBJ1-3; no clear D. The CDR3 consists of 13 residues. Trimming left V 7 bases short and J 7 bases short, with 14 bases between. Germline lookup yields CDR1 SGHAT and CDR2 FQNNGV. CDR3 bases: TGTGCCAGCACCAGAAGTGACGGGAACACCATATATTTT. As protein: CASTRSDGNTIYF.

The chain has TRBV7-8 and TRBJ1-5, with a weak D call TRBD1 (5 bases). Germline CDR1 and CDR2: SGHVS and FQNEAQ. This CDR3 is built from 16 residues. V lost 5 bases and J 7 bases, leaving 21 bases between the germline ends. The CDR3 region is CASSLIAPTQGQPQHF. CDR3 coding DNA: TGTGCCAGCAGCCTGATCGCTCCTACTCAGGGACAGCCCCAGCATTTT.

The rearrangement joins TRBV5-1 to TRBJ1-3, with D possibly being TRBD1 (5 bases). Trimming removed 4 bases from V and 4 bases from J, with 24 bases in between. CDR3 length: 18 amino acids. Germline assignment: CDR1 SGHRS and CDR2 YFSETQ. This CDR3 reads CASSDNRGPGFEGNTIYF. CDR3 DNA sequence: TGCGCCAGCAGCGATAACCGGGGCCCTGGATTTGAGGGAAACACCATATATTTT.